These 29 T cell receptor beta chains were sequenced from one sample in a study of blood T cell repertoires in COVID-19. Sequenced by immunoSEQ multiplex PCR; TCRdb stores in-frame clones only, minus some. The sample holds more than 350,000 clones; more than 70% are singletons and the top ten take 8.5% to 12%. The specimen was peripheral blood. These receptors were taken from a woman in her 30s with COVID-19, enrolled during active disease.

This clone occurred once. The chain couples TRBV4-2 to TRBJ2-1; D perhaps matches TRBD1 (5 bases). This CDR3 region has 15 residues. CDR1 is LGHNA, CDR2 YNFKEQ, per germline. Trimming shortened V by 1 base and J by 5 bases, and 12 bases separated the two germline ends. The chain's CDR3 is CASSQGVRVHNEQFF. In DNA, the CDR3 is TGTGCCAGCAGCCAAGGCGTCAGGGTCCACAATGAGCAGTTCTTC.

The rearrangement joins TRBV9 to TRBJ2-7, with D possibly TRBD1 on 6 matching bases. Between the trimmed V and J ends, which lost 6 bases and 0 bases, there was a span of 13 bases. The CDR3 contains 14 residues. The germline V gene has CDR1 SGDLS and CDR2 YYNGEE. CDR3 coding DNA: TGTGCCAGCACCGATGGGGACAACTCCTACGAGCAGTACTTC. Protein: CASTDGDNSYEQYF. Combining the CDR3 with reference TRBV9 and TRBJ2-7 gives the whole variable domain DSGVTQTPKHLITATGQRVTLRCSPRSGDLSVYWYQQSLDQGLQFLIQYYNGEERAKGNILERFSAQQFPDLHSELNLSSLELGDSALYFCASTDGDNSYEQYFGPGTRLTVT.

The CDR3 nucleotides are TGTGCCAGCAGCCAAGACTGGACTAGGGACCATGAGCAGTTCTTC. Its protein product is CASSQDWTRDHEQFF. V gene TRBV3-1 (or the pseudogene TRBV3-2) combines with J gene TRBJ2-1, with 7 bases that match TRBD2. V lost 0 bases and J lost 8; bases outside the gene matches: 7. In germline, CDR1 is LGHDT, CDR2 YNNKEL (reference sequence). The CDR3 extends over 15 amino acids.

The chain links TRBV9 to TRBJ1-3; D not certain. Germline lookup yields CDR1 SGDLS and CDR2 YYNGEE. The CDR3 extends over 14 amino acids. Trimming left V 0 bases short and J 3 bases short, with 7 bases between. CDR3 residues: CASSVDGLGNTIYF. CDR3 in DNA: TGTGCCAGCAGCGTAGATGGACTTGGAAACACCATATATTTT.

This clone was detected only a few times. The rearrangement uses TRBV6-5 and TRBJ1-3; TRBD1 is a possible D gene (6 bases). This CDR3 contains 15 residues. In germline, CDR1 is MNHEY, CDR2 SVGAGI. The germline V and J ends were trimmed by 7 bases and 0 bases, with 13 bases remaining between them. The CDR3 sequence: CASTSSTGSGNTIYF. The CDR3 DNA sequence: TGTGCCAGCACTTCCTCGACAGGCTCTGGAAACACCATATATTTT.

For the CDR3, the DNA is TGTGCCACCACAGGGGACCGGGAGCTGTTTTTT. It specifies CATTGDRELFF. This chain uses TRBV10-3 with TRBJ2-2, with 7 positions matching TRBD1. Germline CDR1 and CDR2: ENHRY and SYGVKD. Trimming cost V 10 bases and J 9 bases; bases outside gene matches: 5. The CDR3 contains 11 residues.

The CDR3 reads CASSLQGDVGYTF. CDR3 nucleotide sequence: TGTGCCAGCAGCTTACAGGGGGACGTTGGCTACACCTTC. The chain combines TRBV7-2 with TRBJ1-2; 7 nucleotides match TRBD1. This CDR3 has 13 residues. The V segment lost 2 bases and the J segment 7 bases; nucleotides outside the gene matches: 4. CDR1 SGHTA and CDR2 FQGNSA come from the germline V gene.

Here the CDR3 reads CASSVGLASTDTQYF. The CDR3 coding sequence is TGTGCCAGTAGTGTGGGACTAGCGAGCACAGATACGCAGTATTTT. The chain joins TRBV19 to TRBJ2-3, with 10 bases matching TRBD2. Trimming cost V 5 bases and J 0 bases; bases outside gene matches: 2. Germline CDR1 and CDR2: LNHDA and SQIVND (reference sequence). CDR3 length: 15 amino acids.

The chain recombines TRBV12-5 with TRBJ2-1; TRBD2 matches at 10 bases. There are 17 residues in the CDR3. V gave up 2 bases and J gave up 6 bases; unmatched junction bases: 10. Germline CDR1 and CDR2: LGHNT and FRNRAP. CDR3 sequence reads: CASGLLRAGGDSNEQFF. The CDR3 DNA is TGTGCTAGTGGTTTGCTCAGAGCGGGAGGGGATTCCAATGAGCAGTTCTTC. The whole variable domain, remainder taken from reference TRBV12-5 and TRBJ2-1, is DARVTQTPRHKVTEMGQEVTMRCQPILGHNTVFWYRQTMMQGLELLAYFRNRAPLDDSGMPKDRFSAEMPDATLATLKIQPSEPRDSAVYFCASGLLRAGGDSNEQFFGPGTRLTVL.

V gene TRBV7-9 combines with J gene TRBJ2-5; tentative D call: TRBD1 (5 bases). Germline V gene sequence: CDR1 SEHNR, CDR2 FQNEAQ (reference sequence). The CDR3 runs to 15 residues. The V gene lost 5 bases and the J gene lost 6 bases, with 19 bases spanning the gap. This chain's CDR3 is CASSPLSRERKTQYF. DNA of the CDR3: TGTGCCAGCAGCCCCCTAAGCAGGGAAAGAAAGACCCAGTACTTC. Together with reference TRBV7-9 and TRBJ2-5, the CDR3 gives the full variable domain: DTGVSQNPRHKITKRGQNVTFRCDPISEHNRLYWYRQTLGQGPEFLTYFQNEAQLEKSRLLSDRFSAERPKGSFSTLEIQRTEQGDSAMYLCASSPLSRERKTQYFGPGTRLLVL.

V and J are TRBV20-1 and TRBJ2-7, with D hard to call. The CDR3 has 10 amino acids. Germline V gene lookup returns CDR1 DFQATT and CDR2 SNEGSKA (reference sequence). Deletions cut 2 bases from V and 5 bases from J, with 4 bases between. In nucleotides, the CDR3 is TGCAGTGCTAGATGGCACGAGCAGTACTTC. Translation gives CSARWHEQYF.

The rearrangement uses TRBV28 and TRBJ2-7; D is perhaps TRBD1 (6 bases). CDR1 and CDR2 from the germline V gene are MDHEN and SYDVKM. Trimming left V 2 bases short and J 8 bases short, with 10 bases between. This CDR3 contains 12 residues. CDR3 loop: CASSLTGHQQYF. The CDR3 DNA follows: TGTGCCAGCAGTTTAACGGGACACCAGCAGTACTTC.

This clone was seen only once. The chain employs TRBV9 and TRBJ1-2, with no clear D. V shed 0 bases and J shed 1 base, with 10 bases lying between them. Germline lookup yields CDR1 SGDLS and CDR2 YYNGEE. The CDR3 consists of 15 residues. The DNA of the CDR3 is TGTGCCAGCAGCGTAGGATCGGGGTTTAACTATGGCTACACCTTC. It translates to CASSVGSGFNYGYTF.

This chain connects TRBV5-5 to TRBJ2-7; possibly TRBD1 for D (6 bases). V gave up 0 bases and J gave up 2 bases, with 15 bases separating them. The CDR3 extends over 16 amino acids. Germline values: CDR1 SGHKS, CDR2 YYEKEE (reference sequence). The CDR3 DNA follows: TGTGCCAGCAGCTTGGGGGGACGGACAGAGACCTACGAGCAGTACTTC. It is translated as CASSLGGRTETYEQYF.

J is TRBJ2-6 and V is TRBV9, with a possible D match to TRBD1 (5 bases). V was pared by 4 bases and J by 4 bases, with 9 bases between. Germline V gene lookup returns CDR1 SGDLS and CDR2 YYNGEE. The CDR3 has 14 residues. Written as DNA, the CDR3 is TGTGCCAGCAGCAGGAACAGGGGGGCCAACGTCCTGACTTTC. Protein sequence: CASSRNRGANVLTF.

The V and J genes are TRBV5-8 and TRBJ2-7; 12 bases align to TRBD2. V shed 0 bases, J shed 2 bases, and the junction held 0 bases outside the gene matches. Germline V lookup: CDR1 SGHTS, CDR2 YDEGEE. This CDR3 is built from 15 residues. The CDR3 here is CASSLGLAGAYEQYF. As DNA, the CDR3 is TGTGCCAGCAGCTTGGGACTAGCGGGAGCCTACGAGCAGTACTTC.

This sequence joins TRBV18 and TRBJ2-5, with TRBD2 matching 12 bases. Trimming cost V 1 base and J 1 base; bases outside gene matches: 13. CDR1 is KGHSH and CDR2 is LQKENI in the germline V gene. CDR3 size: 20 residues. Written as DNA, the CDR3 is TGTGCCAGCTCACCACTAGGAGCTAGCGGGAGGGCAGGCTCCCAAGAGACCCAGTACTTC. It is translated as CASSPLGASGRAGSQETQYF.

The chain employs TRBV18 and TRBJ2-7; perhaps TRBD1 as D (6 bases). The CDR3 spans 15 residues. The germline gives CDR1 KGHSH, CDR2 LQKENI. Trimming cost V 3 bases and J 4 bases, with 16 bases left between them. The CDR3 coding sequence is TGTGCCAGCTCACCCCGACAGGCGTTTAAATACGAGCAGTACTTC. Protein sequence: CASSPRQAFKYEQYF.

The chain combines TRBV6-5 with TRBJ2-7; 8 bases match TRBD1. Trimming at V came to 6 bases and at J to 2 bases, leaving 6 bases not matched to a gene. Looked up from germline, CDR1 is MNHEY and CDR2 is SVGAGI. This CDR3 contains 14 residues. The chain's CDR3 is CASRPGTGTYEQYF. The CDR3 region has the DNA TGTGCCAGCAGGCCCGGGACAGGTACCTACGAGCAGTACTTC.

The V and J genes are TRBV6-2 or TRBV6-3 and TRBJ1-5; no definite D call. CDR3 length: 17 amino acids. Trimming left V 0 bases short and J 0 bases short, with 12 bases between. CDR1 is MNHEY and CDR2 is SVGEGT in the germline V gene. This CDR3 is CASSYSRGSYSNQPQHF. The DNA for the CDR3 is TGTGCCAGCAGTTACTCGAGAGGGTCGTATAGCAATCAGCCCCAGCATTTT.

J is TRBJ2-7 and V is TRBV5-1; D unclear. V was shortened by 4 bases and J by 5 bases, with 10 bases between the two germline ends. CDR1 SGHRS and CDR2 YFSETQ come from the germline V gene. CDR3 length equals 12 residues. As DNA, the CDR3 is TGCGCCAGCAGCCACGCTGGAGACGAGCAGTACTTC. Its protein is CASSHAGDEQYF.

This clone appeared a single time. This rearrangement joins TRBV6-6 to TRBJ2-7; D remains ambiguous. Germline loops: CDR1 MNHNY, CDR2 SVGAGI (reference sequence). The CDR3 totals 13 residues. V was trimmed by 2 bases and J by 9 bases, leaving 14 bases between them. CDR3 sequence reads: CASSYASMLWQYF. CDR3 DNA: TGTGCCAGCAGTTACGCAAGCATGCTCTGGCAGTACTTC.

The chain employs TRBV18 and TRBJ2-3; TRBD2 aligns across 10 bases. J was trimmed by 3 bases and V by 5 bases; bases with no gene match: 14. The CDR3 runs 18 residues. In germline, CDR1 is KGHSH, CDR2 LQKENI. Here the CDR3 reads CASSRVAQASGSTDTQYF. The DNA of the CDR3 is TGTGCCAGCTCAAGAGTCGCTCAGGCTAGCGGGAGTACAGATACGCAGTATTTT.

Only one count was recorded for this clone. The V and J genes are TRBV4-2 and TRBJ1-2; D not certain. Germline-derived CDR1 and CDR2 are LGHNA and YNFKEQ. The CDR3 runs 15 residues. V shed 1 base and J shed 4 bases, with 13 bases lying between them. The chain's CDR3 is CASSQADLNSYGYTF. The CDR3 DNA sequence: TGTGCCAGCAGCCAAGCCGACTTGAATTCCTATGGCTACACCTTC.

This chain connects TRBV5-4 to TRBJ1-1; a possible D gene is TRBD1 (5 bases). Germline values: CDR1 SGHNT, CDR2 YYREEE (reference sequence). Trimming left V 3 bases short and J 4 bases short, with 13 bases between. CDR3 length: 14 amino acids. For the CDR3, the DNA is TGTGCCAGCAGCTACAAAGGGGTGGTCACTGAAGCTTTCTTT. Protein sequence: CASSYKGVVTEAFF.

V usage is TRBV5-8 and J usage is TRBJ1-5; no firm D call. The V end was cut by 4 bases, the J end by 1 base, with 12 bases between. The CDR3 covers 15 residues. In germline, CDR1 is SGHTS, CDR2 YDEGEE. The CDR3 nucleotides are TGTGCCAGCAGCCCCGGACTAGCAAGCAATCAGCCCCAGCATTTT. Translated: CASSPGLASNQPQHF.

V is TRBV29-1 and J is TRBJ2-1; D gene ambiguous. The CDR3 has 13 residues. Germline loops: CDR1 SQVTM, CDR2 ANQGSEA. Trimming took off 3 bases at V and 5 bases at J, with 11 bases between the two ends. The CDR3 sequence: CSVEWWQNNEQFF. CDR3 bases: TGCAGCGTTGAGTGGTGGCAGAACAATGAGCAGTTCTTC.

J is TRBJ2-7 and V is TRBV3-1 (or the pseudogene TRBV3-2); the D is unclear. This CDR3 is 12 amino acids long. Germline V gene sequence: CDR1 LGHDT, CDR2 YNNKEL (reference sequence). V lost 4 bases to trimming and J lost 3 bases, with 7 bases between them. The CDR3 spells CASSPPGYEQYF. In nucleotides, the CDR3 is TGTGCCAGCAGCCCCCCGGGCTACGAGCAGTACTTC.

The chain is built from TRBV9 and TRBJ2-5; TRBD1 agrees at 7 bases. Trimming removed 2 bases from V and 5 bases from J; junction bases left unmatched: 3. There are 13 residues in the CDR3. Germline V gives CDR1 SGDLS, CDR2 YYNGEE. DNA for the CDR3: TGTGCCAGCAGCGTGGGACAGACGGAGACCCAGTACTTC. This translates into CASSVGQTETQYF.